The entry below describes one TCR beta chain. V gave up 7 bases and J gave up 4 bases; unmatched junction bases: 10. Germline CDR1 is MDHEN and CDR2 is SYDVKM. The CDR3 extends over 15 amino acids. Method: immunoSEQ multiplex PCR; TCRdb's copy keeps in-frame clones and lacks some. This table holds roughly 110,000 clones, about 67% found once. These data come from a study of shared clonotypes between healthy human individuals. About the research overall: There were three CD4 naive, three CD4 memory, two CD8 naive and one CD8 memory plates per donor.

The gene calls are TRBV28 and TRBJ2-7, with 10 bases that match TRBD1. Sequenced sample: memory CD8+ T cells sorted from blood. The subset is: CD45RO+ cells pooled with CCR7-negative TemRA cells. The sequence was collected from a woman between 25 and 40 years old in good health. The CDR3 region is CASTRFGTGAYEQYF. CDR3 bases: TGTGCCAGCACCCGCTTTGGGACAGGGGCTTACGAGCAGTACTTC.